A selection of T cell receptor beta chains follows, all from one sample in a study of cytomegalovirus exposure and HLA in healthy donors. Here immunoSEQ multiplex PCR was the method, and the copy in TCRdb shows in-frame clones only, minus some. The sample includes some 56,000 clones, roughly 93% of them seen just once. Input material: PBMCs. The receptors originated from a young woman in good health and CMV-seropositive. The CDR3 runs from the conserved cysteine through the conserved F or W. D genes are given only for firm matches. Not all rows give a size; the values are once, few, many and, for expanded clones, a class.

size	J	V	D	CDR3
.	TRBJ2-7	TRBV5-4	TRBD1	CASSLIAQGAREQYF
.	TRBJ2-1	TRBV2	TRBD2	CASKDSGGYNEQFF
.	TRBJ1-3	TRBV13	.	CASRPLDRYSGNTIYF
.	TRBJ1-1	TRBV5-1	TRBD1	CASSLDRTGRRAFF
.	TRBJ2-2	TRBV29-1	TRBD2	CSASSGGNAGELFF
.	TRBJ1-2	TRBV15	TRBD1	CATSRGWVRDSWAYTF
.	TRBJ1-1	TRBV29-1	.	CSVKRENTEAFF
.	TRBJ2-7	TRBV6-5	TRBD1	CASAGGAADEQYF
.	TRBJ1-1	TRBV5-5	TRBD1	CASSLETGATEAFF
.	TRBJ1-5	TRBV27	.	CASSLKHGQPQHF
.	TRBJ1-4	TRBV27	TRBD1	CASSLNDRGLKKLFF
.	TRBJ1-3	TRBV7-6	.	CASSLVFGNTIYF
.	TRBJ2-7	TRBV6-1	.	CASSVRTAYEQYF
.	TRBJ2-1	TRBV29-1	.	CSVEDRRGTNEQFF
.	TRBJ1-5	TRBV6-6	TRBD1	CASSGQGFSQPQHF
.	TRBJ1-1	TRBV6-5	.	CASSYSLNTEAFF
.	TRBJ2-7	TRBV6-6	.	CASSLLSSYEQYF
.	TRBJ1-2	TRBV30	.	CAWNQGSHGYTF
.	TRBJ2-7	TRBV7-6	.	CASSLALPGHFSYEQYF
once	TRBJ2-7	TRBV13	TRBD1	CASSWTGSYEQYF
.	TRBJ2-5	TRBV6-1	.	CASSGQVQETQYF
few	TRBJ2-3	TRBV10-3	TRBD2	CAISPLAVSTDTQYF
.	TRBJ1-5	TRBV4-1	.	CASSEASGQLSNQPQHF
.	TRBJ2-1	TRBV18	.	CASSPPGVSSYNEQFF
.	TRBJ1-4	TRBV6-1	.	CASTITGSRGEKLFF
once	TRBJ1-2	TRBV19	TRBD1	CASSRAPQGVGYGYTF
once	TRBJ1-5	TRBV5-5	TRBD1	CASSLEPGQVNQPQHF
once	TRBJ1-2	TRBV6-1	.	CASGAGDGYGYTF
.	TRBJ2-7	TRBV5-6	TRBD2	CASSLWTSGARAYEQYF
.	TRBJ2-7	TRBV5-1	TRBD1	CASSLPGQGNEQYF
.	TRBJ1-6	TRBV6-5	TRBD1	CASSWGQKAYNSPLHF